These 11 T cell receptor beta chains originate from one sample sequenced in a study of OX40 agonist ivuxolimab in advanced cancers. The protocol was immunoSEQ multiplex PCR, while the TCRdb copy is restricted to in-frame clones and leaves out a portion. The table includes roughly 140,000 clones, 94% detected once. Sequenced here: CD4+ or CD8+ T cells sorted from blood, sampled in a trial of the OX40 agonist ivuxolimab. All receptors derive from an adult with an advanced solid tumor such as melanoma, head and neck, liver or kidney cancer.

The chain couples TRBV18 to TRBJ2-7; D possibly uses TRBD1 or TRBD2 (6 bases each). The germline V and J ends were trimmed by 0 bases and 0 bases, with 18 bases remaining between them. The length of the CDR3 is 18 residues. CDR1 KGHSH and CDR2 LQKENI come from the germline V gene. Here the CDR3 DNA reads TGTGCCAGCTCACCACCGGGGGGCAGGGGCGGACCCTCCTACGAGCAGTACTTC. Translating it yields CASSPPGGRGGPSYEQYF.

Comments on this clone: This sample includes further DNA sequences coding for the same CDR3. The V call is TRBV18, the J call TRBJ2-7; D is perhaps TRBD1 or TRBD2 (5 bases each). The ends were cut back, 3 bases at V and 0 bases at J, with 12 bases in the middle. Looked up from germline, CDR1 is KGHSH and CDR2 is LQKENI. The CDR3 runs to 15 residues. CDR3 nucleotides: TGTGCCAGCTCACCCGGGACGGGGATCTCCTACGAGCAGTACTTC. It codes for CASSPGTGISYEQYF. Together with reference TRBV18 and TRBJ2-7, the CDR3 gives the full variable domain: NAGVMQNPRHLVRRRGQEARLRCSPMKGHSHVYWYRQLPEEGLKFMVYLQKENIIDESGMPKERFSAEFPKEGPSILRIQQVVRGDSAAYFCASSPGTGISYEQYFGPGTRLTVT.

The chain employs TRBV7-2 and TRBJ2-7, with D maybe TRBD2 (6 bases). Germline V gene lookup returns CDR1 SGHTA and CDR2 FQGNSA. The CDR3 is 15 residues long. The germline V and J ends were trimmed by 1 base and 2 bases, with 12 bases remaining between them. The CDR3: CASSLEGLPTYEQYF. Written as DNA, the CDR3 is TGTGCCAGCAGCTTAGAGGGACTCCCTACCTACGAGCAGTACTTC. Looking up the rest from reference TRBV7-2 and TRBJ2-7 gives the full variable domain: GAGVSQSPSNKVTEKGKDVELRCDPISGHTALYWYRQSLGQGLEFLIYFQGNSAPDKSGLPSDRFSAERTGGSVSTLTIQRTQQEDSAVYLCASSLEGLPTYEQYFGPGTRLTVT.

V usage is TRBV6-1 and J usage is TRBJ2-7, with 10 nucleotides matching TRBD1. CDR1 MNHNS and CDR2 SASEGT come from the germline V gene. Unmatched junction bases numbered 12, after V lost 6 bases and J lost 7 bases. This CDR3 contains 15 residues. The CDR3 sequence is CASRRPGTGVEEQYF. The CDR3 DNA reads as TGTGCCAGCAGACGCCCCGGGACAGGGGTCGAGGAGCAGTACTTC.

The chain has TRBV5-1 and TRBJ2-7, with a weak D call TRBD2 (5 bases). V lost 0 bases to trimming and J lost 2 bases, with 12 bases between them. This CDR3 spans 15 amino acids. Germline assignment: CDR1 SGHRS and CDR2 YFSETQ. CDR3 amino acids: CASSLDSGRTYEQYF. CDR3 nucleotides: TGCGCCAGCAGCTTGGATTCGGGGAGAACCTACGAGCAGTACTTC. The complete variable domain, with remaining parts taken from reference TRBV5-1 and TRBJ2-7, reads KAGVTQTPRYLIKTRGQQVTLSCSPISGHRSVSWYQQTPGQGLQFLFEYFSETQRNKGNFPGRFSGRQFSNSRSEMNVSTLELGDSALYLCASSLDSGRTYEQYFGPGTRLTVT.

The rearrangement links TRBV4-1 to TRBJ2-7; D gene ambiguous. The CDR3 is made up of 15 amino acids. V was cut by 0 bases and J by 10 bases, with 19 bases left in between. Germline CDR1 reads MGHRA; CDR2 reads YSYEKL. The CDR3 sequence: CASSQESMAAVSQYF. Here the CDR3 DNA reads TGCGCCAGCAGCCAAGAGAGTATGGCAGCCGTATCCCAGTACTTC.

This clone was observed a handful of times. The chain carries TRBV7-2 and TRBJ1-5; D not resolved. The CDR3 has 14 amino acids. Germline-derived CDR1 and CDR2 are SGHTA and FQGNSA. V shed 1 base and J shed 7 bases, with 11 bases lying between them. CDR3 DNA sequence: TGTGCCAGCAGCTTAGGGCGGTTCGGGCAGCCCCAGCATTTT. It is translated as CASSLGRFGQPQHF.

The chain carries TRBV7-9 and TRBJ1-5; 7 bases fit TRBD1. V trimming: 6 bases; J trimming: 0 bases; junction bases outside the gene matches: 8. CDR3 length: 16 residues. CDR1 and CDR2 from the germline V gene are SEHNR and FQNEAQ (reference sequence). CDR3 region: CASSDGTAFSNQPQHF. CDR3 in DNA: TGTGCCAGCAGTGACGGGACAGCCTTTAGCAATCAGCCCCAGCATTTT.

The chain has TRBV18 and TRBJ1-2; D may be TRBD1 (5 bases). The CDR3 is 15 residues long. Trimming stripped 6 bases from V and 4 bases from J, with 18 bases between. CDR1 is KGHSH, CDR2 LQKENI, per germline. CDR3 in amino acids: CASSPGPQNTYGYTF. DNA of the CDR3: TGTGCCAGCTCGCCGGGACCTCAGAATACCTATGGCTACACCTTC.

This clone was recorded a few times. V gene TRBV5-3 combines with J gene TRBJ1-5; D is undetermined. TRBV5-3 is sorted into the ORF group, with uncertain function. V gave up 0 bases and J gave up 2 bases, with 9 bases separating them. The CDR3 is made up of 15 amino acids. CDR3 bases: TGTGCCAGAAGCTTGGCGGGGTTAGGCAATCAGCCCCAGCATTTT. Its protein product is CARSLAGLGNQPQHF.

This chain connects TRBV5-1 to TRBJ2-3; 10 bases are a match to TRBD2. The CDR3 is 15 residues long. Losses at the gene ends were 4 bases for V and 0 bases for J; bases not matched to a gene: 2. Germline V CDR1 and CDR2: SGHRS, YFSETQ. In DNA, the CDR3 is TGCGCCAGCAGCATACTAGCGGGGAGCACAGATACGCAGTATTTT. It codes for CASSILAGSTDTQYF.